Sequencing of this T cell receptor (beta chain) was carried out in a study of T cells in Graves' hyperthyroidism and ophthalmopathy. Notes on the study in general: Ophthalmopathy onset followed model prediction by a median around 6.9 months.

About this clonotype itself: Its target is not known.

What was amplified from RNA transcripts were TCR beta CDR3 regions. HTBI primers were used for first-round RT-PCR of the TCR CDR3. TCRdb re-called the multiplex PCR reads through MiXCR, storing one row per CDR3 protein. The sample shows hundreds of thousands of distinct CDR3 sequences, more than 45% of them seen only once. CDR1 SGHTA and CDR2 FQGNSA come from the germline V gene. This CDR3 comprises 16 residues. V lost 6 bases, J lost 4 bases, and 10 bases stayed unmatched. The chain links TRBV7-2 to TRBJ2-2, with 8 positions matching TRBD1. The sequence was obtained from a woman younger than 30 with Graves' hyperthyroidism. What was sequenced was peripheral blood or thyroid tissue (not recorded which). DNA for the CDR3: TGTGCCAGCAGTCATTATGGGACAGGCGGCACCGGGGAGCTGTTTTTT. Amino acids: CASSHYGTGGTGELFF.